One and the same sample provided the 15 T cell receptor beta chains below, sequenced in a study of cytomegalovirus exposure and HLA in healthy donors. The PCR ran on 60 Vbeta and 13 Jbeta primers. Profiling relied on immunoSEQ multiplex PCR, and the TCRdb table lists in-frame clones only, not all of them. This table holds around 100,000 clones, approximately 72% found once. The sequencing sample was made of PBMCs. These receptors were obtained from a woman between 35 and 50 years old in good health and CMV-seropositive.

The V gene is TRBV21-1, the J gene TRBJ2-7; the D call in the table, TRBD1, was not verified against the DNA. TRBV21-1 corresponds to a pseudogene. The CDR3 covers 16 residues. CDR3 residues: CASSKWQGRTGGEQYF. CDR3 nucleotide sequence: TGTGCCAGCAGCAAGTGGCAAGGGAGGACAGGGGGCGAGCAGTACTTC.

This clone was counted a single time. CDR3 nucleotide sequence: TGTGCCAGCAGCCAAGGGACATCGGGCTACACCTTC. It translates to CASSQGTSGYTF. The chain couples TRBV11-3 to TRBJ1-2; weak D call: TRBD1 (6 bases). The CDR3 is 12 residues long. CDR1 and CDR2 from the germline V gene are SGHNT and YENEEA. V gave up 5 bases and J gave up 8 bases, with 12 bases separating them. The variable domain in full, with the rest retrieved from reference TRBV11-3 and TRBJ1-2, is EAGVVQSPRYKIIEKKQPVAFWCNPISGHNTLYWYLQNLGQGPELLIRYENEEAVDDSQLPKDRFSAERLKGVDSTLKIQPAELGDSAVYLCASSQGTSGYTFGSGTRLTVV.

Worth noting for this clone: Other DNA sequences in this specimen translate into the identical CDR3. V usage is TRBV7-3 and J usage is TRBJ1-1; 8 bases map to TRBD1. The CDR3 is 13 amino acids. V lost 6 bases, J lost 1 base, and 1 base stayed unmatched. Germline assignment: CDR1 SGHTA and CDR2 FQGTGA. The CDR3 DNA reads TGTGCCAGCAGAGGACAGGGGAACACTGAAGCTTTCTTT. Residues: CASRGQGNTEAFF.

This rearrangement joins TRBV2 to TRBJ2-3, with 9 bases matching TRBD2. The CDR3 sequence is 17 residues long. V trimming: 4 bases; J trimming: 4 bases; junction bases outside the gene matches: 12. The germline gives CDR1 SNHLY, CDR2 FYNNEI. CDR3 in DNA: TGTGCCAGCAGTGGTAGAAGCGGCGGGAGGGTGGCAGATACGCAGTATTTT. Protein product: CASSGRSGGRVADTQYF.

This chain links TRBV7-8 with TRBJ2-5; 11 bases match TRBD1. The J call may be faulty, since TRBJ2-7 better matches the DNA end. The CDR3 sequence is 15 residues long. CDR1 SGHVS and CDR2 FQNEAQ come from the germline V gene. The CDR3 spells CASSPRTGGGYEQYF. CDR3 nucleotides: TGTGCCAGCAGCCCCAGGACAGGGGGCGGCTACGAGCAGTACTTC.

The chain joins TRBV4-2 to TRBJ2-1; 11 positions agree with TRBD2. Germline V gene sequence: CDR1 LGHNA, CDR2 YNFKEQ. Unmatched junction bases numbered 3, after V lost 5 bases and J lost 9 bases. This CDR3 is 13 amino acids long. CDR3 DNA: TGTGCCAGCAGCTTAGCGGGAGGGGCTGAGCAGTTCTTC. Protein product: CASSLAGGAEQFF.

The chain recombines TRBV5-1 with TRBJ2-2; weak D call: TRBD2 (6 bases). This CDR3 is built from 15 residues. CDR1 and CDR2 from the germline V gene are SGHRS and YFSETQ. Trimming pared 4 bases from V and 1 base from J, leaving 11 bases between. The CDR3 DNA sequence: TGCGCCAGCAGCCTCCTTAGCGGGAACACCGGGGAGCTGTTTTTT. It specifies CASSLLSGNTGELFF.

The chain is built from TRBV27 and TRBJ1-1; 7 bases are shared with TRBD1. This CDR3 has 14 residues. Germline V gives CDR1 MNHEY, CDR2 SMNVEV (reference sequence). Trimming removed 7 bases from V and 6 bases from J; junction bases left unmatched: 11. The CDR3 nucleotides read TGTGCCAGCACCCGATCCGACAGGGTGGCTGAAGCTTTCTTT. It specifies CASTRSDRVAEAFF.

This chain links TRBV6-6 with TRBJ1-6; 11 bases fit TRBD1. Germline V gives CDR1 MNHNY, CDR2 SVGAGI (reference sequence). The V segment lost 4 bases and the J segment 7 bases; nucleotides outside the gene matches: 3. This CDR3 has 15 amino acids. Written as DNA, the CDR3 is TGTGCCAGCAGTTTCTGGGACAGGGGGAATTCACCCCTCCACTTT. This translates into CASSFWDRGNSPLHF.

As to this clone: No DNA is shown, since the ends of the CDR3 on it are uncertain; the CDR3 is the one TCRdb lists. The CDR3 region is CASSILADYSYNEQFF. The genes are TRBV19 and TRBJ2-1; the DNA was not used to check the table's D call, TRBD2. Germline CDR1 reads LNHDA; CDR2 reads SQIVND (reference sequence). The CDR3 comprises 16 residues, both ends counted.

The genes are TRBV25-1 and TRBJ1-2, with a possible D match to TRBD1 (5 bases). Germline CDR1 and CDR2: MGHDK and SYGVNS. This CDR3 has 13 residues. With 3 bases removed from V and 7 bases from J, the gap between germline ends came to 12 bases. The CDR3 DNA sequence: TGTGCCAGCAGTGATTTAGTAGGGGCTGGCTACACCTTC. Translation gives CASSDLVGAGYTF.

The V and J genes are TRBV30 and TRBJ2-3, with D uncertain. The germline V gene has CDR1 GTSNPN and CDR2 SVGIG (reference sequence). CDR3 length: 14 residues. V was clipped by 2 bases and J by 0 bases, with 9 bases between them. The CDR3: CAWSSLTSTDTQYF. The CDR3, as DNA: TGTGCCTGGAGTTCCCTTACAAGCACAGATACGCAGTATTTT. The full variable domain, rest sourced from reference TRBV30 and TRBJ2-3, is SQTIHQWPATLVQPVGSPLSLECTVEGTSNPNLYWYRQAAGRGLQLLFYSVGIGQISSEVPQNLSASRPQDRQFILSSKKLLLSDSGFYLCAWSSLTSTDTQYFGPGTRLTVL.

V usage is TRBV27 and J usage is TRBJ2-7, with TRBD1 matching 12 bases. V lost 5 bases to trimming and J lost 1 base; unmatched junction nucleotides: 3. The CDR3 length is 15 residues. CDR1 is MNHEY, CDR2 SMNVEV, per germline (reference sequence). CDR3 in DNA: TGTGCCAGCAGTGGGACAGGGGGCCCTTCCTACGAGCAGTACTTC. Translated: CASSGTGGPSYEQYF.

The rearrangement joins TRBV19 to TRBJ1-1; 9 bases map to TRBD1. Germline values: CDR1 LNHDA, CDR2 SQIVND (reference sequence). CDR3 length: 15 residues. V lost 5 bases and J lost 2; bases outside the gene matches: 6. The CDR3 region is CASSLGQGKNTEAFF. The CDR3 nucleotides are TGTGCCAGTAGTCTGGGACAGGGAAAAAACACTGAAGCTTTCTTT.

This chain uses TRBV25-1 with TRBJ2-3, with a weak D call TRBD2 (5 bases). Trimming stripped 6 bases from V and 3 bases from J, with 10 bases between. From germline, CDR1 is MGHDK and CDR2 SYGVNS. CDR3 length: 13 amino acids. The CDR3 DNA reads as TGTGCCAGCAGCGCACCGGGAACAGATACGCAGTATTTT. The encoded protein is CASSAPGTDTQYF.